This T cell receptor (beta chain) originates from a study of blood T cell repertoires in COVID-19 (dated by TCRdb to 2018 to 2020). Regarding the complete study: Samples covering the acute and convalescent phases of COVID-19 were provided by collaborators in the United States, Italy and Spain. The material from the prospective study consisted of cDNA or gDNA derived from T cells, B-cell-depleted T cells, or PBMCs. Deeply sampled blood TCRbeta repertoires from subjects exposed to, actively infected with, or recovered from COVID-19 were included in the dataset. A freely available public database, intended as a resource for researchers studying the immune response to SARS-CoV-2, is where the repertoires were released. The samples were drawn from the first 160 participants of the ongoing ImmuneRACE study and from 1,254 subjects provided by 6 global collaborators. Nearly every sample came with metadata listing a de-identified subject ID, COVID-19 status, age in years and sex. Where available, HLA class I and class II types were obtained from metadata supplied by the sample provider rather than from assay-based typing.

Whole blood was collected in K2EDTA tubes by collaborating institutions according to the institutions' own protocols. For TCRbeta analysis, collaborators shipped samples as frozen whole blood, isolated PBMCs, or DNA extracted from either of those sample types. Between the V and J ends, shortened by 7 bases and 5 bases respectively, the junction contains 21 bases. CDR1 SGHTS and CDR2 YDEGEE are derived from the germline V gene. Reading from cysteine to phenylalanine, the CDR3 counts 15 amino acids. Only the CDR3 DNA stays, 45 bases, in frame from base 1. The immunoSEQ Assay, a bias-controlled multiplex PCR, was used to amplify TCRbeta CDR3 regions from genomic DNA. The paper's data handling went like this. Nucleated cell counts per sample were estimated from amplification of reference gene primers within the assay. Sequence reads were collapsed and filtered to measure the absolute abundance of every unique TCRbeta CDR3 rearrangement. Productive Simpson clonality was computed per sample as the square root of Simpson's diversity index over productive rearrangements. TCRdb retrieved this table from immuneACCESS and kept in-frame rearrangements only. Not all clones are present; in checked studies, unresolved V genes account for under half, and no reason is known for the remainder. The D gene and trimming were derived from the DNA, and the V and J assignments and clone size from that table. The sample records 70,000 to 95,000 clones, approximately 91% of which are singletons. The ten largest clones add up to more than 5.5% of the sample.

As to this clone: Which antigen it targets is not known. No base-level quality is on record; no much larger clone is a single base apart.

Results and caveats for the whole study, not just this receptor: How much clinical and demographic metadata was included differed by source and by participant, and the metadata was provided uncurated.

The V and J genes are TRBV5-8 and TRBJ2-5; a tentative D call is TRBD1 (6 bases match). Sequencing input: peripheral blood. The TCR originated in a man between 70 and 80 years old with acute or convalescent COVID-19. The encoded CDR3 is CASPSPPGTQETQYF. DNA sequence: TGTGCCAGCCCCTCACCCCCCGGGACACAGGAGACCCAGTACTTC.